A selection of T cell receptor beta chains follows, all from one sample in a study of glioma-infiltrating T cells after dendritic cell vaccination. Assay used: immunoSEQ multiplex PCR; TCRdb lists only in-frame clones, some missing. The data hold more than 70,000 clones, with roughly 84% observed a single time. Specimen: blood, collected after dendritic cell vaccination. The receptors here all came from a human donor with glioblastoma. Each CDR3 is given with its conserved first and last residue. D genes are given only for firm matches. Clone size is given for some rows only: seen once, a few or many times, or a class if the clone is expanded.

D gene	V gene	J gene	clone size	CDR3 DNA	CDR3 protein
.	TRBV5-1	TRBJ1-2	.	TGCGCCAGCAGCTTGGACAGGGTAGGGAAGGGCTACACCTTC	CASSLDRVGKGYTF
.	TRBV5-1	TRBJ2-1	.	TGCGCCAGCAGCTTAGCGGGCCCCTCCTACAATGAGCAGTTCTTC	CASSLAGPSYNEQFF
.	TRBV18	TRBJ2-3	.	TGTGCCAGCTCGCCTACCGCTTCCACCACAGATACGCAGTATTTT	CASSPTASTTDTQYF
TRBD1	TRBV9	TRBJ1-4	.	TGTGCCAGCAGCGTAGAGTGGGGACAGGGGAATGAAAAACTGTTTTTT	CASSVEWGQGNEKLFF
TRBD1	TRBV2	TRBJ1-2	.	TGTGCCAGCAGTGAAGGGGCAGGGGGCTATGGCTACACCTTC	CASSEGAGGYGYTF
TRBD1	TRBV9	TRBJ2-5	.	TGTGCCAGCAGCGCCCTTGACAGGGAGAGAGAGACCCAGTACTTC	CASSALDRERETQYF
.	TRBV29-1	TRBJ1-1	once	TGCAGCGCGTCGTCGGGAGGGCTGACCACTGAAGCTTTCTTT	CSASSGGLTTEAFF
TRBD1	TRBV28	TRBJ1-1	once	TGTGCCAGCAGTTTCGACAGGGGGTCGGGGAACACTGAAGCTTTCTTT	CASSFDRGSGNTEAFF
.	TRBV18	TRBJ2-7	few	TGTGCCAGCTCACCGGGACAACTCTACGAGCAGTACTTC	CASSPGQLYEQYF
.	TRBV7-7	TRBJ2-1	once	TGTGCTAGTGGGGTTGAAGGGGGTGAGCAGTTCTTC	CASGVEGGEQFF
.	TRBV7-9	TRBJ2-7	.	TGTGCCAGCAGCGAGGGACAAGCCTTC	CASSEGQAF
.	TRBV11-2	TRBJ1-2	.	TGTGCCAGCAGCTTCAGTAACTATGGCTACACCTTC	CASSFSNYGYTF
.	TRBV6-6	TRBJ2-3	.	TGTGCCAGCAGTGTCCTAGGAGGCCCACCAGATACGCAGTATTTT	CASSVLGGPPDTQYF
.	TRBV9	TRBJ1-2	.	TGTGCCAGCAGCGTAGCGAGCAGAGGCTATGGCTACACCTTC	CASSVASRGYGYTF
TRBD2	TRBV10-2	TRBJ2-1	.	TGCGCCAGCGGGGAGGGAGGACGCCCGTCATACTTGAATGAGCAGTTCTTC	CASGEGGRPSYLNEQFF
.	TRBV18	TRBJ1-1	.	TGTGCCAGCTCACCAACGGGGAGGGACACTGAAGCTTTCTTT	CASSPTGRDTEAFF
.	TRBV7-3	TRBJ2-2	once	TGTGCCAGCAGCTTAAGGCCCCAGAACACCGGGGAGCTGTTTTTT	CASSLRPQNTGELFF
.	TRBV10-3	TRBJ2-7	once	TGTGCCATCAGTGAGGCACTCCCCTACGAGCAGTACTTC	CAISEALPYEQYF
.	TRBV29-1	TRBJ1-3	.	TGCAGCGTTGCCCCGCTAGAAACGCCTGGAAACACCATATATTTT	CSVAPLETPGNTIYF
.	TRBV7-9	TRBJ1-6	.	TGTGCCAGCAGCTCAGGGGTTCCACCCCTCCACTTT	CASSSGVPPLHF
TRBD1	TRBV18	TRBJ2-3	once	TGTGCCAGCTCACCACTTAATACAGGGGAATATACGCAGTATTTT	CASSPLNTGEYTQYF
.	TRBV2	TRBJ1-5	.	TGTGCCACCCTGGGAGCGGGGGCCAATCAGCCCCAGCATTTT	CATLGAGANQPQHF
.	TRBV7-2	TRBJ2-3	.	TGTGCCAGCAGCTTAGTTCGAGCTTCGGATACGCAGTATTTT	CASSLVRASDTQYF
TRBD2	TRBV19	TRBJ2-3	.	TGTGCCAGTATCGGGGGGAAGGCTACGCAGTATTTT	CASIGGKATQYF
.	TRBV6-5	TRBJ1-1	.	TGTGCCAGCAGTTACTCTAATCTAGTGGCTGAAGCTTTCTTT	CASSYSNLVAEAFF
TRBD1	TRBV10-3	TRBJ2-7	.	TGTGCCATCAGTGAGTCTGTAGGACAGGGTGGGGAGCAGTACTTC	CAISESVGQGGEQYF
.	TRBV7-2	TRBJ1-1	few	TGTGCCAGCAGCTTAGACAGGGCGAACACTGAAGCTTTCTTT	CASSLDRANTEAFF
TRBD2	TRBV4-2	TRBJ2-7	once	TGTGCCAGCAGCCATGGGGGGGATCGGATTTACGAGCAGTACTTC	CASSHGGDRIYEQYF
TRBD1	TRBV10-1	TRBJ2-3	.	TGCGCCAGCAGTGAGTCGGGGACAGTTACGCAGTATTTT	CASSESGTVTQYF
TRBD2	TRBV4-3	TRBJ2-3	.	TGCGCCAGCAGCCAAGACCCGGGAGGGCCGTGGACGCAGTATTTT	CASSQDPGGPWTQYF